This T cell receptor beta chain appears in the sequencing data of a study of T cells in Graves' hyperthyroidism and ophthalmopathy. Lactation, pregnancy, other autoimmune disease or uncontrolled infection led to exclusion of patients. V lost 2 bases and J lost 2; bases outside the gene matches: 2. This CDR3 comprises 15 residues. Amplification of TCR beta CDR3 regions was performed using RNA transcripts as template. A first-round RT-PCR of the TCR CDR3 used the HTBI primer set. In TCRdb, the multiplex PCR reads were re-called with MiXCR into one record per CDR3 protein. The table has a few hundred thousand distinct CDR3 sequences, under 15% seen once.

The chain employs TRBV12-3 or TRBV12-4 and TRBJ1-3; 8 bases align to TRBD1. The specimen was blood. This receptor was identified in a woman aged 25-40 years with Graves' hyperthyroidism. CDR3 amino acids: CASSLQGATGNTIYF. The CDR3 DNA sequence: TGTGCCAGCAGTTTACAGGGGGCTACTGGAAACACCATATATTTT.